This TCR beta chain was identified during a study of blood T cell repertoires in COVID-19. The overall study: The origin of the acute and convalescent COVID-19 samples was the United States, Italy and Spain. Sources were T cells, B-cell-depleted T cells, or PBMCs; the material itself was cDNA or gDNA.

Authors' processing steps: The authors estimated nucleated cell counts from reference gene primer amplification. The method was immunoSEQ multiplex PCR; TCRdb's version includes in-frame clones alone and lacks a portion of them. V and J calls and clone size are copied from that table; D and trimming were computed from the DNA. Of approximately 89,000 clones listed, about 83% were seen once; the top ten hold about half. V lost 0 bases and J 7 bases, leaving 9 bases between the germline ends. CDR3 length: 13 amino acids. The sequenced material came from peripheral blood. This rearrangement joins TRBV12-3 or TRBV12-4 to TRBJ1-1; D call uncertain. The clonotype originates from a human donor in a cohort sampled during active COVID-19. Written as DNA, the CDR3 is TGTGCCAGCAGTTTAGCATCCCCCGGTGAAGCTTTCTTT. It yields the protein CASSLASPGEAFF.